One and the same sample provided the 20 T cell receptor beta chains below, sequenced in a study of blood T cell repertoires in COVID-19. Data came from immunoSEQ multiplex PCR; TCRdb stores just in-frame clones and leaves some out. The sample lists roughly 250,000 clones, about 91% occurring once. Sequencing used PBMCs or T cells enriched from blood (not recorded which). The receptors were sampled from a woman aged 40 to 50 with acute COVID-19.

The rearrangement uses TRBV15 and TRBJ1-2; TRBD1 aligns across 9 bases. Germline V gene lookup returns CDR1 LNHNV and CDR2 YYDKDF (reference sequence). The ends lost 2 bases at V and 6 bases at J; junction bases unmatched: 7. The CDR3 length is 15 residues. For the CDR3, the DNA is TGTGCCACCAGCAGAACCCCTCGGACAGGGGATGGCTACACCTTC. Residues: CATSRTPRTGDGYTF.

The chain links TRBV18 to TRBJ1-5; D unclear. The germline CDR1 and CDR2 sequences are KGHSH and LQKENI. V was clipped by 3 bases and J by 0 bases, with 6 bases between them. The CDR3 contains 14 residues. CDR3 coding DNA: TGTGCCAGCTCACCGTCCCTTAGCAATCAGCCCCAGCATTTT. Translation: CASSPSLSNQPQHF.

CDR3: CATSKTPTYGYTF. CDR3 bases: TGTGCCACCAGCAAGACACCAACCTATGGCTACACCTTC. V is TRBV15 and J is TRBJ1-2; unclear D gene. The CDR3 contains 13 residues. V lost 4 bases and J lost 4, with 10 bases in between. CDR1 is LNHNV and CDR2 is YYDKDF in the germline V gene (reference sequence).

V usage is TRBV18 and J usage is TRBJ1-2, with TRBD1 identical over 7 bases. Germline trimming cut 3 bases from V and 0 bases from J; bases unmatched to any gene: 10. CDR1 is KGHSH, CDR2 LQKENI, per germline. This CDR3 spans 17 amino acids. Written as DNA, the CDR3 is TGTGCCAGCTCACCGGTATCTGGGACAGCGACTAACTATGGCTACACCTTC. Protein: CASSPVSGTATNYGYTF.

The chain combines TRBV7-9 with TRBJ1-5, with D maybe TRBD1 (6 bases). The CDR3 spans 14 residues. Trimming pared 8 bases from V and 7 bases from J, leaving 18 bases between. Germline CDR1 and CDR2: SEHNR and FQNEAQ (reference sequence). Written as DNA, the CDR3 is TGTGCCAGCGGCCAAATGGGGGCCGGGCAGCCCCAGCATTTT. It translates to CASGQMGAGQPQHF.

V usage is TRBV7-2 and J usage is TRBJ2-7, with TRBD2 identical over 10 bases. V dropped 1 base and J dropped 7; count of bases not matched to a gene: 10. There are 16 residues in the CDR3. The V gene's germline CDR1 is SGHTA and CDR2 FQGNSA. CDR3 sequence: CASSLDLASGSLEQYF. In DNA, the CDR3 is TGTGCCAGCAGCTTAGACCTAGCTAGCGGGAGCTTGGAGCAGTACTTC.

This clone was seen once. This rearrangement joins TRBV19 to TRBJ1-6; TRBD1 matches 8 bases. V lost 5 bases, J lost 0 bases, and 9 bases stayed unmatched. This CDR3 has 18 residues. Looked up from germline, CDR1 is LNHDA and CDR2 is SQIVND (reference sequence). The CDR3 protein is CASSVTGGTSSYNSPLHF. DNA for the CDR3: TGTGCCAGTAGTGTAACAGGGGGTACCAGCTCCTATAATTCACCCCTCCACTTT. The full variable domain, completed using reference TRBV19 and TRBJ1-6, is DGGITQSPKYLFRKEGQNVTLSCEQNLNHDAMYWYRQDPGQGLRLIYYSQIVNDFQKGDIAEGYSVSREKKESFPLTVTSAQKNPTAFYLCASSVTGGTSSYNSPLHFGNGTRLTVT.

CDR3 DNA sequence: TGTGCCAGCAGTCACTCTGCCGACTACGAGCAGTACTTC. Translated: CASSHSADYEQYF. This rearrangement joins TRBV27 to TRBJ2-7, with no clear D. The CDR3 sequence is 13 residues long. Trimming stripped 5 bases from V and 3 bases from J, with 11 bases between. Germline V lookup: CDR1 MNHEY, CDR2 SMNVEV (reference sequence).

This clone has a single count. A junction end diverges from the germline sequence, so it may reflect a read error. This rearrangement joins TRBV27 to TRBJ1-1; TRBD1 agrees at 8 bases. Germline V gene sequence: CDR1 MNHEY, CDR2 SMNVEV (reference sequence). The CDR3 is 13 amino acids. DNA of the CDR3: TGTGCCAGCGGTTTGAGGCAGGGGGCGGGAGCTTTCTTT. It codes for CASGLRQGAGAFF.

Regarding this clone: No DNA is shown, since the ends of the CDR3 on it are uncertain; the CDR3 is the one TCRdb lists. This sequence joins TRBV21-1 and TRBJ1-4. TRBV21-1 is a pseudogene locus. Termini included, the CDR3 measures 16 amino acids. This CDR3 is CADNWGRGATNEKLFF.

The chain uses TRBV11-2 and TRBJ2-4; perhaps TRBD1 as D (6 bases). Germline assignment: CDR1 SGHAT and CDR2 FQNNGV. Trimming pared 6 bases from V and 2 bases from J, leaving 11 bases between. The CDR3 is 14 residues long. CDR3 DNA: TGTGCCAGCAGTCTTACAGGGTCCAAAAACATTCAGTACTTC. It encodes CASSLTGSKNIQYF.

This chain connects TRBV7-9 to TRBJ1-6; the D is unclear. Germline values: CDR1 SEHNR, CDR2 FQNEAQ (reference sequence). The CDR3 contains 16 residues. Deletions cut 7 bases from V and 6 bases from J, with 19 bases between. CDR3 region: CASTRGGNPVNSPLHF. The CDR3 coding sequence is TGTGCCAGCACCCGCGGCGGGAATCCGGTTAATTCACCCCTCCACTTT.

This chain links TRBV4-1 with TRBJ1-5; 7 bases are a match to TRBD1. The CDR3 extends over 15 amino acids. Germline V lookup: CDR1 MGHRA, CDR2 YSYEKL. Losses at the gene ends were 4 bases for V and 2 bases for J; bases not matched to a gene: 5. CDR3 protein: CASSLEGAGNQPQHF. DNA for the CDR3: TGCGCCAGCAGCCTCGAGGGGGCGGGCAATCAGCCCCAGCATTTT.

The chain links TRBV4-2 to TRBJ2-7; 9 bases agree with TRBD2. V lost 4 bases to trimming and J lost 6 bases; unmatched junction nucleotides: 10. CDR1 and CDR2 (germline): LGHNA, YNFKEQ. The CDR3 consists of 15 residues. The CDR3 spells CASSPVAGATGEQYF. For the CDR3, the DNA is TGTGCCAGCAGCCCTGTAGCGGGAGCGACGGGCGAGCAGTACTTC.

The gene calls are TRBV11-2 and TRBJ1-1; TRBD1 matches 10 bases. The junction had 9 bases not matched to a gene; V was cut back by 5 bases and J by 6 bases. There are 15 residues in the CDR3. Per the germline V gene, CDR1 is SGHAT and CDR2 is FQNNGV. The chain's CDR3 is CASSPGTGVYAEAFF. CDR3 bases: TGTGCCAGCAGCCCTGGGACAGGGGTGTATGCTGAAGCTTTCTTT.

The genes are TRBV2 and TRBJ2-7; 7 nucleotides agree with TRBD2. Germline CDR1 is SNHLY and CDR2 is FYNNEI. V lost 6 bases, J lost 0 bases, and 8 bases stayed unmatched. The CDR3 consists of 15 residues. The CDR3 here is CASSDRDYSSYEQYF. The DNA of the CDR3 is TGTGCCAGCAGCGACCGGGACTACAGCTCCTACGAGCAGTACTTC.

V is TRBV27 and J is TRBJ2-3; TRBD1 matches at 9 bases. The germline V gene has CDR1 MNHEY and CDR2 SMNVEV (reference sequence). CDR3 size: 16 residues. Trimming removed 5 bases from V and 3 bases from J; junction bases left unmatched: 9. In nucleotides, the CDR3 is TGTGCCAGCAGTGGCGGGACAGGGCCTTGGACAGATACGCAGTATTTT. Protein sequence: CASSGGTGPWTDTQYF.

This CDR3 is CASSLRDMFSGNTIYF. Here the CDR3 DNA reads TGTGCCAGCAGCCTCCGGGACATGTTTTCTGGAAACACCATATATTTT. The chain combines TRBV7-8 with TRBJ1-3; TRBD1 is a possible D gene (6 bases). V lost 5 bases and J lost 1, with 15 bases in between. Germline V CDR1 and CDR2: SGHVS, FQNEAQ. CDR3 length: 16 residues.

The chain links TRBV12-3 or TRBV12-4 to TRBJ2-7, with TRBD2 matching 7 bases. The CDR3 is 13 amino acids. V lost 8 bases and J lost 4; bases outside the gene matches: 8. This CDR3 reads CASSRGGPYEQYV. The CDR3 DNA reads as TGTGCCAGCTCAAGGGGAGGGCCTTACGAGCAGTACGTC.

This chain uses TRBV7-2 with TRBJ1-5; no reliable D call. The CDR3 has 15 residues. V was clipped by 2 bases and J by 2 bases, with 10 bases between them. Germline V gene lookup returns CDR1 SGHTA and CDR2 FQGNSA. CDR3 nucleotide sequence: TGTGCCAGCAGCTTATTCTCTATGGGCAATCAGCCCCAGCATTTT. Residues: CASSLFSMGNQPQHF.